Following are 14 T cell receptor beta chains from one sample sequenced in a study of T-cell memory formation after mild COVID-19. One entry per CDR3 protein results from TCRdb running MiXCR on the 5' RACE reads. Of roughly 380,000 distinct CDR3 sequences in the sample, 28% were seen once. The sequenced material came from PBMCs or a T cell subset sorted from them (not recorded which). Receptors were obtained from an adult woman who had mild COVID-19 (a few samples of this study predate the infection). Cell type and time point are not known.

J is TRBJ2-2 and V is TRBV6-5; the match to TRBD2 covers 12 bases. The CDR3 is 16 amino acids. The germline V gene encodes CDR1 MNHEY and CDR2 SVGAGI. V gave up 0 bases and J gave up 5 bases; unmatched junction bases: 1. The CDR3 loop reads CASSYSTSGRTGELFF. CDR3 bases: TGTGCCAGCAGTTACTCGACTAGCGGGAGAACCGGGGAGCTGTTTTTT.

The chain carries TRBV4-3 and TRBJ2-7; D is ambiguous. Trimming took off 2 bases at V and 1 base at J, with 9 bases between the two ends. Germline CDR1 is LGHNA and CDR2 is YSLEER. The CDR3 runs to 14 residues. CDR3 loop: CASSQYPASYEQYF. CDR3 sequence (DNA): TGCGCCAGCAGCCAATACCCGGCGTCCTACGAGCAGTACTTC.

The chain joins TRBV20-1 to TRBJ2-7, with a tentative D call TRBD2 (5 bases). The CDR3 covers 15 residues. Trimming removed 2 bases at V and 6 bases at J, with 20 bases between. In germline, CDR1 is DFQATT, CDR2 SNEGSKA (reference sequence). Here the CDR3 reads CSARNPASSWLEQYF. CDR3 nucleotide sequence: TGCAGTGCTAGAAATCCGGCTAGCAGTTGGCTCGAGCAGTACTTC.

The genes are TRBV29-1 and TRBJ2-5, with D possibly TRBD1 on 5 matching bases. The V end was cut by 5 bases, the J end by 9 bases, with 13 bases between. The CDR3 is 11 residues long. The germline gives CDR1 SQVTM, CDR2 ANQGSEA. The CDR3 sequence is CSVYALGAQYF. CDR3 nucleotide sequence: TGCAGCGTTTACGCCTTAGGGGCCCAGTACTTC.

This chain connects TRBV2 to TRBJ2-1; 9 positions match TRBD2. CDR3 length equals 16 residues. The V gene end was trimmed by 4 bases and the J gene end by 10 bases; junction bases not matched to a gene: 14. The germline V gene encodes CDR1 SNHLY and CDR2 FYNNEI. CDR3 sequence reads: CASSARTSATLGEQFF. Here the CDR3 DNA reads TGTGCCAGCAGTGCCCGGACTAGCGCCACACTTGGGGAGCAGTTCTTC.

The chain links TRBV5-5 to TRBJ1-2, with a possible D match to TRBD1 (6 bases). Germline CDR1 is SGHKS and CDR2 is YYEKEE (reference sequence). The CDR3 is 15 residues long. The V gene lost 0 bases and the J gene lost 3 bases, with 12 bases spanning the gap. CDR3 in amino acids: CASSLDAGVHYGYTF. Here the CDR3 DNA reads TGTGCCAGCAGCTTGGACGCAGGGGTCCACTATGGCTACACCTTC.

This clonotype is a singleton in its sample. The chain has TRBV20-1 and TRBJ1-2; the match to TRBD1 covers 8 bases. Germline trimming cut 5 bases from V and 4 bases from J; bases unmatched to any gene: 15. This CDR3 region has 16 residues. From germline, CDR1 is DFQATT and CDR2 SNEGSKA (reference sequence). The CDR3 protein is CSAGGTGLQAGYGYTF. CDR3 nucleotide sequence: TGCAGTGCTGGAGGGACAGGTCTGCAGGCTGGCTATGGCTACACCTTC.

The chain has TRBV7-8 and TRBJ1-1; D is uncertain. The CDR3 loop spans 14 amino acids. Per germline, CDR1 SGHVS and CDR2 FQNEAQ. V shed 3 bases and J shed 4 bases, with 12 bases lying between them. The CDR3 DNA reads as TGTGCCAGCAGCTTCGCTCTAAGCTCCACTGAAGCTTTCTTT. It yields the protein CASSFALSSTEAFF.

This rearrangement joins TRBV27 to TRBJ2-1; perhaps TRBD2 as D (5 bases). CDR3 length: 16 residues. V was cut by 8 bases and J by 0 bases, with 17 bases left in between. In germline, CDR1 is MNHEY, CDR2 SMNVEV (reference sequence). CDR3 sequence (DNA): TGTGCCAGCGAGCTCCGGGGTAGCGACTCCTACAATGAGCAGTTCTTC. This sequence encodes CASELRGSDSYNEQFF.

The gene calls are TRBV5-6 and TRBJ2-7; 10 nucleotides agree with TRBD1. The trim removed 1 base at V and 7 bases at J, leaving 8 bases unmatched. Germline V gene data show CDR1 as SGHDT and CDR2 as YYEEEE. This CDR3 is built from 15 residues. Here the CDR3 reads CASSLYGTGVGEQYF. CDR3 DNA: TGTGCCAGCAGCTTGTATGGGACAGGGGTGGGTGAGCAGTACTTC.

This clonotype was seen a handful of times. V and J are TRBV7-2 and TRBJ2-7, with 7 positions matching TRBD2. CDR3 length: 14 residues. The V gene end was trimmed by 3 bases and the J gene end by 5 bases; junction bases not matched to a gene: 7. CDR1 is SGHTA and CDR2 is FQGNSA in the germline V gene. The CDR3 nucleotides read TGTGCCAGCAGCTTGGGCGGGAGATCCGACGAGCAGTACTTC. This gives the protein CASSLGGRSDEQYF. The variable domain in full, completed from reference TRBV7-2 and TRBJ2-7, reads GAGVSQSPSNKVTEKGKDVELRCDPISGHTALYWYRQSLGQGLEFLIYFQGNSAPDKSGLPSDRFSAERTGGSVSTLTIQRTQQEDSAVYLCASSLGGRSDEQYFGPGTRLTVT.

The genes are TRBV3-1 and TRBJ2-1, with D possibly matching TRBD2 (6 bases). The CDR3 length is 14 residues. From germline, CDR1 is LGHDT and CDR2 YNNKEL (reference sequence). V was clipped by 8 bases and J by 2 bases, with 13 bases between them. The CDR3 loop is CASSYGGTYNEQFF. The CDR3 DNA reads TGTGCCAGCTCCTACGGGGGAACCTACAATGAGCAGTTCTTC.

In its sample, this clonotype was seen a few times. The V and J genes are TRBV7-3 and TRBJ2-3, with TRBD2 matching over 11 bases. Trimming took 5 bases from V and 2 from J; bases not matched to a gene: 6. The CDR3 spans 16 residues. Germline V gene lookup returns CDR1 SGHTA and CDR2 FQGTGA. CDR3 nucleotides: TGTGCCAGCAGCCAACTAGCGGGGGAACCCACAGATACGCAGTATTTT. Translated: CASSQLAGEPTDTQYF.

This clonotype came up many times. The chain joins TRBV12-3 or TRBV12-4 to TRBJ2-1, with 10 bases identical to TRBD2. Trimming took 2 bases from V and 8 from J; bases not matched to a gene: 3. This CDR3 is 14 amino acids long. DNA for the CDR3: TGTGCCAGCAGTTTACTAGCGGGAGAGTATGAGCAGTTCTTC. Its protein is CASSLLAGEYEQFF.